This TCR beta chain was found in a study of T cells in Graves' hyperthyroidism and ophthalmopathy. Study-wide results and limits: Researchers report that a 13 V-J model separated ophthalmopathy from stable hyperthyroidism.

Researchers amplified the TCR beta CDR3 regions from RNA transcripts. The HTBI primer set served for first-round RT-PCR of the TCR CDR3. TCRdb analysed the multiplex PCR reads with MiXCR anew, one entry per CDR3 protein. The table records hundreds of thousands of distinct CDR3 sequences, roughly 46% of them present only once. The CDR3 has 13 residues. Germline V gene lookup returns CDR1 SQVTM and CDR2 ANQGSEA. V shed 4 bases and J 5 bases; nucleotides not matched to a gene: 3. This clonotype was seen ten or more times. Its antigen is as yet unknown. Stability of Graves' hyperthyroidism was defined as absent ophthalmopathy progression within 18 months. Patients between 18 and 65 years old had hyperthyroidism, newly diagnosed and lasting under 2 months. Diagnoses were made from clinical symptoms, serum measures (thyroxine and TRAb), thyroid ultrasound and orbital computed tomography.

The sequence was collected from a woman aged 18-35 years with Graves' hyperthyroidism. The sample consisted of peripheral blood or thyroid tissue (not recorded which). The rearrangement links TRBV29-1 to TRBJ1-5; 9 nucleotides align to TRBD1. CDR3 residues: CSVVTGGDQPQHF. In nucleotides, the CDR3 is TGCAGCGTTGTAACAGGGGGCGATCAGCCCCAGCATTTT.